Listed below are T cell receptor beta chains from one sample, sequenced in a study of neurological immune-mediated disorders. TCRdb reprocessed the 5' RACE reads with MiXCR, giving one entry per CDR3 protein. The sample consists of about 80,000 distinct CDR3 sequences, approximately 4.3% of them appearing once. Sequencing was done on a sample of PBMCs. The receptors were sampled from a woman in her fifties or sixties with multiple sclerosis. CDR3s include the opening cysteine and the closing phenylalanine or tryptophan. D genes are given only for firm matches. Size is stated as once, few or many counts, or a class when the clone is expanded.

TRBJ2-7,many,TRBV14,-,CASSRDRSSYEQYF,TGTGCCAGCAGCCGAGACAGGAGCTCCTACGAGCAGTACTTC
TRBJ2-4,many,TRBV12-3/TRBV12-4,TRBD1,CASSLGGTGKNIQYF,TGTGCCAGCAGTTTAGGGGGGACAGGGAAAAACATTCAGTACTTC
TRBJ1-4,many,TRBV18,-,CASSPLRRDEKLFF,TGTGCCAGCTCACCATTAAGGAGGGATGAAAAACTGTTTTTT
TRBJ2-5,many,TRBV10-2,-,CASSEGGVGNRGQETQYF,TGCGCCAGCAGTGAGGGAGGGGTCGGCAACAGAGGCCAAGAGACCCAGTACTTC
TRBJ1-4,many,TRBV12-3/TRBV12-4,-,CASSTVRQTNEKLFF,TGTGCCAGCAGTACGGTACGGCAAACTAATGAAAAACTGTTTTTT
TRBJ1-2,many,TRBV6-5,-,CASRFSNYGYTF,TGTGCCAGCAGATTCAGCAACTATGGCTACACCTTC
TRBJ2-2,many,TRBV5-4,-,CASSLALARSTGELFF,TGTGCCAGCAGCTTGGCTCTAGCTCGTTCCACCGGGGAGCTGTTTTTT
TRBJ2-1,many,TRBV24-1,-,CATSGSGSNNEQFF,TGTGCCACCAGTGGGTCAGGGTCTAACAATGAGCAGTTCTTC
TRBJ2-7,many,TRBV12-3/TRBV12-4,-,CASSLHGREQYF,TGTGCCAGCAGTTTGCACGGGCGAGAGCAGTACTTC
TRBJ2-3,many,TRBV5-6,TRBD1,CASSSDRGRSTDTQYF,TGTGCCAGCAGCTCTGACAGGGGCCGTAGCACAGATACGCAGTATTTT
TRBJ1-1,many,TRBV5-1,-,CASSLGQVIGDTEAFF,TGCGCCAGCAGCTTGGGACAGGTAATTGGGGACACTGAAGCTTTCTTT
TRBJ1-1,many,TRBV11-2,TRBD1,CASYRGGRTEAFF,TGTGCCAGCTACAGGGGCGGCCGAACTGAAGCTTTCTTT
TRBJ2-4,many,TRBV20-1,TRBD1,CSAPRTGGPYIQYF,TGCAGTGCACCCCGGACAGGCGGCCCTTACATTCAGTACTTC
TRBJ1-1,many,TRBV21-1,-,CARMGLLNTEAFF,TGTGCCAGGATGGGACTTTTGAACACTGAAGCTTTCTTT
TRBJ1-1,few,TRBV5-1,TRBD1,CASSSQQGTSNTEAFF,TGCGCCAGCAGCTCCCAACAGGGGACATCGAACACTGAAGCTTTCTTT